This T cell receptor (beta chain) was retrieved from a study of cytomegalovirus exposure and HLA in healthy donors. V shed 2 bases and J shed 0 bases, with 17 bases lying between them. The CDR3 has 18 amino acids. Germline CDR1 is MNHNS and CDR2 is SASEGT. The study ran its PCR with 60 Vbeta and 13 Jbeta primers. Generated by immunoSEQ multiplex PCR, the TCRdb table keeps only in-frame clones and is missing some. The sample holds 52,000 or so clones; more than 60% are singletons and the top ten take 2.5% to 3%. Material for sequencing was PBMCs. This receptor was taken from a woman between 40 and 55 years old in good health and CMV-seropositive. The chain links TRBV6-1 to TRBJ2-1; no clear D gene. CDR3 loop: CASSERSLRSSSYNEQFF. CDR3 sequence (DNA): TGTGCCAGCAGTGAACGTTCCTTGAGGTCGAGCTCCTACAATGAGCAGTTCTTC.